Each of the 19 T cell receptor beta chains below was sequenced from the same sample in a study of T-cell reconstitution after alpha-beta-depleted transplantation in children. Unique molecular identifiers featured in how the TCRbeta library was prepared. TCRdb independently ran MiXCR on the PCR reads; one entry per CDR3 protein. The sample holds about 460,000 distinct CDR3 sequences, roughly 10% seen once. The material was PBMCs, mostly from graft donor cells, obtained 180 days after TCRalphabeta/CD19-depleted stem cell transplant. Receptors were obtained from a female patient aged 2 to 10 who had a stem cell transplant for aplastic anemia, so the T cells may come from the graft donor.

The rearrangement uses TRBV12-3 or TRBV12-4 and TRBJ2-1, with 11 bases identical to TRBD2. V dropped 5 bases and J dropped 0; count of bases not matched to a gene: 6. CDR3 length: 17 residues. The CDR3 reads CASSLRLAGSSYNEQFF. CDR3 coding DNA: TGTGCCAGCAGTCTAAGACTAGCGGGGAGCTCCTACAATGAGCAGTTCTTC.

As for this clonotype: Germline and junction disagree at one end, which may indicate a read error. The rearrangement joins TRBV14 to TRBJ2-1; perhaps TRBD2 as D (6 bases). This CDR3 comprises 15 residues. The germline CDR1 and CDR2 sequences are SGHDN and FVKESK. CDR3 DNA sequence: TGTGCCAGCAGCCAAAGAGCCGGGAGTAAGAATGAGCACTTCTTC. This encodes CASSQRAGSKNEHFF.

This clonotype was picked up a small number of times. This sequence joins TRBV7-3 and TRBJ2-3; 7 bases fit TRBD1. Germline V lookup: CDR1 SGHTA, CDR2 FQGTGA. Trimming took 5 bases from V and 6 from J; bases not matched to a gene: 5. This CDR3 spans 13 amino acids. The CDR3 DNA reads TGTGCCAGCAGCGTACAGGGGTCCGATACGCAGTATTTT. It is translated as CASSVQGSDTQYF. The variable domain in full, with the rest retrieved from reference TRBV7-3 and TRBJ2-3, is GAGVSQTPSNKVTEKGKYVELRCDPISGHTALYWYRQSLGQGPEFLIYFQGTGAADDSGLPNDRFFAVRPEGSVSTLKIQRTERGDSAVYLCASSVQGSDTQYFGPGTRLTVL.

This chain uses TRBV11-1 with TRBJ2-1; maybe TRBD2 (5 bases). Germline CDR1 is SGHAT and CDR2 is FQDESV (reference sequence). V gave up 4 bases and J gave up 5 bases, with 24 bases separating them. This CDR3 is 18 amino acids long. The chain's CDR3 is CASSSNFFRDVRNNEQFF. For the CDR3, the DNA is TGTGCCAGCAGCTCAAATTTTTTCCGGGATGTTAGGAACAATGAGCAGTTCTTC.

The chain has TRBV12-5 and TRBJ1-6; D is uncertain. CDR3 length equals 18 residues. V was cut by 2 bases and J by 14 bases, with 28 bases left in between. The germline V gene encodes CDR1 LGHNT and CDR2 FRNRAP. CDR3 region: CASGLSPFSPPPHSALHF. As DNA, the CDR3 is TGTGCTAGTGGTTTGAGTCCTTTTTCCCCACCTCCCCATTCGGCCCTCCACTTT.

This clonotype was picked up a small number of times. This chain connects TRBV20-1 to TRBJ2-7, with D perhaps matching TRBD1 (5 bases). Per germline, CDR1 DFQATT and CDR2 SNEGSKA (reference sequence). The ends were cut back, 0 bases at V and 6 bases at J, with 15 bases in the middle. This CDR3 is 14 amino acids long. The CDR3 spells CSARDWAGPGEQYF. The DNA of the CDR3 is TGCAGTGCTAGAGATTGGGCAGGGCCGGGCGAGCAGTACTTC.

The table lists this clonotype with many counts. Germline is not matched at one junction end, which may reflect a read error. The J gene is TRBJ2-5, the V gene TRBV20-1, with TRBD2 as a possible D gene (5 bases). The CDR3 has 15 amino acids. CDR1 and CDR2 (germline): DFQATT, SNEGSKA (reference sequence). The DNA for the CDR3 is TGCAGTGCAAGAGGTTTGTGGCCAGCGGAAGAGACCCAGTACTTC. The encoded protein is CSARGLWPAEETQYF.

There are a few counts of this clonotype. This chain links TRBV7-6 with TRBJ2-7, with D perhaps TRBD1 (6 bases). Germline lookup yields CDR1 SGHVS and CDR2 FNYEAQ. The CDR3 runs 17 residues. V lost 2 bases and J 4 bases, leaving 21 bases between the germline ends. CDR3 residues: CASSLFSGTPIFYEQYF. Written as DNA, the CDR3 is TGTGCCAGCAGCTTATTCTCCGGGACACCGATCTTTTACGAGCAGTACTTC.

This clonotype was counted at least ten times. The chain links TRBV20-1 to TRBJ1-6, with D perhaps matching TRBD1 (5 bases). V dropped 0 bases and J dropped 9 bases, with 9 bases sitting between them. Germline CDR1 and CDR2: DFQATT and SNEGSKA (reference sequence). The CDR3 contains 13 residues. The CDR3 sequence: CSARDRGGSPLHF. The CDR3 bases are TGCAGTGCTAGAGATCGGGGGGGTTCACCCCTCCACTTT.

This clonotype came up a few times. The chain uses TRBV5-1 and TRBJ2-7; D ambiguous. Trimming took 0 bases from V and 3 from J, leaving 7 bases between them. This CDR3 comprises 13 residues. Germline CDR1 SGHRS, CDR2 YFSETQ. CDR3 region: CASSLAVGYEQYV. In DNA, the CDR3 is TGCGCCAGCAGCTTGGCAGTCGGCTACGAGCAGTACGTC.

The chain is built from TRBV6-5 and TRBJ2-1; the D is unclear. V lost 0 bases to trimming and J lost 4 bases, with 4 bases between them. The CDR3 runs to 13 residues. CDR1 is MNHEY, CDR2 SVGAGI, per germline. The CDR3, as DNA: TGTGCCAGCAGTTACTCGGAATACAATGAGCAGTTCTTC. As protein: CASSYSEYNEQFF.

This clonotype has more than one count but fewer than ten. V and J are TRBV20-1 and TRBJ2-1; 7 bases agree with TRBD1. The CDR3 is 14 residues long. Germline V gene data show CDR1 as DFQATT and CDR2 as SNEGSKA (reference sequence). V shed 5 bases, J shed 0 bases, and the junction held 4 bases outside the gene matches. CDR3 residues: CSARRTGSYNEQFF. CDR3 in DNA: TGCAGTGCTCGTAGGACAGGCTCCTACAATGAGCAGTTCTTC.

This clonotype was seen only a few times. The chain links TRBV6-5 to TRBJ1-6; no firm D call. With 4 bases removed from V and 6 bases from J, the gap between germline ends came to 10 bases. The germline V gene has CDR1 MNHEY and CDR2 SVGAGI. The CDR3 contains 14 residues. The CDR3 DNA reads as TGTGCCAGCAGTTCTGGGTTTAGTAATTCACCCCTCCACTTT. Amino acids: CASSSGFSNSPLHF.

This clonotype was picked up many times. The rearrangement links TRBV7-2 to TRBJ1-1; D is unresolved. Trimming took off 1 base at V and 6 bases at J, with 9 bases between the two ends. Germline V gives CDR1 SGHTA, CDR2 FQGNSA. CDR3 length equals 13 residues. The CDR3 DNA sequence: TGTGCCAGCAGCTTAGTTTCTGGGGCTGAAGCTTTCTTT. Residues: CASSLVSGAEAFF.

The CDR3 coding sequence is TGTGCCAGCAGCGCCAAAAGAACCCTACATAACGATGAGCAGTTCTTC. This codes for CASSAKRTLHNDEQFF. This chain links TRBV3-1 with TRBJ2-1; D gene uncertain. The CDR3 is made up of 16 amino acids. V lost 5 bases and J lost 8, with 22 bases in between. Germline values: CDR1 LGHDT, CDR2 YNNKEL (reference sequence).

This clonotype was detected a few times. The chain is built from TRBV20-1 and TRBJ2-3; 7 bases are a match to TRBD1. Germline loops: CDR1 DFQATT, CDR2 SNEGSKA (reference sequence). CDR3 size: 13 residues. V shed 3 bases, J shed 2 bases, and the junction held 2 bases outside the gene matches. CDR3 nucleotides: TGCAGTGCTAGGACAGGGTTCACAGATACGCAGTATTTT. It codes for CSARTGFTDTQYF.

This clonotype appeared a few times. The chain has TRBV6-2 or TRBV6-3 and TRBJ1-1, with no clear D. V lost 10 bases to trimming and J lost 1 base, with 13 bases between them. The germline gives CDR1 MNHEY, CDR2 SVGEGT. The CDR3 has 13 residues. The CDR3 is CATSTVTNTEAFF. The DNA for the CDR3 is TGTGCCACTTCGACTGTGACGAACACTGAAGCTTTCTTT.

The table lists this clonotype with a few counts. The chain joins TRBV7-2 to TRBJ2-3; 10 bases fit TRBD2. The V segment lost 2 bases and the J segment 6 bases; nucleotides outside the gene matches: 5. The CDR3 spans 15 residues. Per germline, CDR1 SGHTA and CDR2 FQGNSA. The CDR3 region has the DNA TGTGCCAGCAGCTTATTAGCGGGAGGCCGGGATACGCAGTATTTT. The encoded protein is CASSLLAGGRDTQYF.

This clonotype was seen a handful of times. The CDR3 bases are TGTGCCAGCAGAAATTCTTTTTTTGTGACACAGAACTATGGCTACACCTTC. It is translated as CASRNSFFVTQNYGYTF. The chain is built from TRBV12-3 or TRBV12-4 and TRBJ1-2; D uncertain. V was trimmed by 6 bases and J by 2 bases, leaving 22 bases between them. The CDR3 length is 17 residues.